Detailed here is one TCR beta chain. Only in-frame clones appear in the TCRdb table, and some are missing; sequencing was by immunoSEQ multiplex PCR. The sample consists of 55,000 to 75,000 clones, around 84% of them appearing once. The data derive from a study of OX40 agonist ivuxolimab in advanced cancers. This TCR was recovered from an adult with an advanced solid tumor such as melanoma, head and neck, liver or kidney cancer. Sequenced here: CD4+ or CD8+ T cells sorted from blood, sampled in a trial of the OX40 agonist ivuxolimab.

The CDR3, as DNA: TGCGCCAGCAACCCCGGGACAGGGGGCGGTAGCGGGAGAATATACGAGCAGTACTTC. It yields the protein CASNPGTGGGSGRIYEQYF. The chain has TRBV10-2 and TRBJ2-7, with 12 bases fitting TRBD1. Germline lookup yields CDR1 WSHSY and CDR2 SAAADI. The CDR3 loop spans 19 amino acids. V trimming: 7 bases; J trimming: 4 bases; junction bases outside the gene matches: 20.